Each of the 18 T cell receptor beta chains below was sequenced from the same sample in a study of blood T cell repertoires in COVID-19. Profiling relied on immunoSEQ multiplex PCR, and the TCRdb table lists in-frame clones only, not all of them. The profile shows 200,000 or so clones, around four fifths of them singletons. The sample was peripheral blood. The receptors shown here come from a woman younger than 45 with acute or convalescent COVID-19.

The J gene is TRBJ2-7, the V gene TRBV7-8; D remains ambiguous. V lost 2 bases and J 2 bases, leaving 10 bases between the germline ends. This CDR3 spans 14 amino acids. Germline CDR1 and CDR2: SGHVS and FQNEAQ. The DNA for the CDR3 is TGTGCCAGCAGCTTATTAGCTGGCCCCTACGAGCAGTACTTC. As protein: CASSLLAGPYEQYF.

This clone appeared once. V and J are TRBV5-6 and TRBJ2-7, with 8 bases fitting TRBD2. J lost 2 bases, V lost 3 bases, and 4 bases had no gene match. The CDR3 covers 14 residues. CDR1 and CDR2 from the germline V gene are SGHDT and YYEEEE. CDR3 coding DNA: TGTGCCAGCAGCTCCGGGGGGGCACCCTACGAGCAGTACTTC. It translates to CASSSGGAPYEQYF.

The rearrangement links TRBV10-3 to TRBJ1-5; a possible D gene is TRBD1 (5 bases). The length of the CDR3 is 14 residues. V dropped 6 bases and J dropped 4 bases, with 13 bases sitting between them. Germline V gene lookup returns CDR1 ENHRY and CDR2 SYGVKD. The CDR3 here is CAIRDAGRNQPQHF. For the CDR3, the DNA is TGTGCCATCAGGGACGCAGGGAGGAATCAGCCCCAGCATTTT.

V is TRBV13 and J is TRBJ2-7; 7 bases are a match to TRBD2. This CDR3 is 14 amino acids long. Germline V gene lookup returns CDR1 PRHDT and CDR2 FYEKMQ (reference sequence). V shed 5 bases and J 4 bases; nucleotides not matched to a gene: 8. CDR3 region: CASSIRGVPYEQYF. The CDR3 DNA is TGTGCCAGCAGCATACGGGGGGTCCCGTACGAGCAGTACTTC.

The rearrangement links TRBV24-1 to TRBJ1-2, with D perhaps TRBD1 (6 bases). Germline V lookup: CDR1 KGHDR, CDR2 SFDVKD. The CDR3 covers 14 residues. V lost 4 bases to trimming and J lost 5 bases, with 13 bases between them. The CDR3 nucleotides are TGTGCCACCAGTGAAATCGGACAGACTTATGGCTACACCTTC. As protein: CATSEIGQTYGYTF.

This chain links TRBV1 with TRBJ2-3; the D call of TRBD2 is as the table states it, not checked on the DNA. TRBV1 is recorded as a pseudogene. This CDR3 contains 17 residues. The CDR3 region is CTSSQLDLTSGVDTQYF. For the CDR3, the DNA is TGCACCAGCAGCCAACTCGATCTCACTAGCGGGGTTGATACGCAGTATTTT.

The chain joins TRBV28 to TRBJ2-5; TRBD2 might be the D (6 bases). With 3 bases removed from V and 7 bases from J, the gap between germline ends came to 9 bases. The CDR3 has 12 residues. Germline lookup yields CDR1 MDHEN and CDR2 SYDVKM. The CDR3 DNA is TGTGCCAGCAGTTTTAGCGGTTTGACCCAGTACTTC. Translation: CASSFSGLTQYF.

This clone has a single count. This CDR3 reads CASGSGDTQYF. In DNA, the CDR3 is TGTGCTAGTGGTTCCGGGGATACGCAGTATTTT. The chain joins TRBV12-5 to TRBJ2-3, with D uncertain. Germline values: CDR1 LGHNT, CDR2 FRNRAP. The CDR3 has 11 residues. Deletions cut 4 bases from V and 6 bases from J, with 5 bases between.

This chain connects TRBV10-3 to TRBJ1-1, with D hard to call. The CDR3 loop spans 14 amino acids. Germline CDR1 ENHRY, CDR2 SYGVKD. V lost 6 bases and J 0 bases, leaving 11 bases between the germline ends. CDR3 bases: TGTGCCATCAGCACGGGGTGGGTGAACACTGAAGCTTTCTTT. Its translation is CAISTGWVNTEAFF.

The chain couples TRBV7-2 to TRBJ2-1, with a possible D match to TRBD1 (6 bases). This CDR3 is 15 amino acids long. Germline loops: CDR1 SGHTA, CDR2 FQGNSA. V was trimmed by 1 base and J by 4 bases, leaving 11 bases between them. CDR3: CASSLVWQGYNEQFF. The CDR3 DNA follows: TGTGCCAGCAGCTTAGTATGGCAGGGGTACAATGAGCAGTTCTTC.

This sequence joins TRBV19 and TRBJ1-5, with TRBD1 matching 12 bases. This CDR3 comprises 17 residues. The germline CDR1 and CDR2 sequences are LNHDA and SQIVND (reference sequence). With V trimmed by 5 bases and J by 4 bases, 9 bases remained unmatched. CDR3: CASSVGTGGVGNQPQHF. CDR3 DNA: TGTGCCAGTAGTGTAGGGACAGGGGGCGTTGGGAATCAGCCCCAGCATTTT.

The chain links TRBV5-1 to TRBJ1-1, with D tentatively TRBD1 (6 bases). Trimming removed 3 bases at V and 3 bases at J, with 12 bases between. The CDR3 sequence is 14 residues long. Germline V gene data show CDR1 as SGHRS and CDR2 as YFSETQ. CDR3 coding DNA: TGCGCCAGCAGCTCTACAGGGAGGGACACTGAAGCTTTCTTT. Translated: CASSSTGRDTEAFF.

CDR3 sequence (DNA): TGTGCCAGTAATGCGGGTTCGGGTTCACCCCTCCACTTT. This translates into CASNAGSGSPLHF. The V and J genes are TRBV19 and TRBJ1-6; D not resolved. V was pared by 7 bases and J by 9 bases, with 13 bases between. Per the germline V gene, CDR1 is LNHDA and CDR2 is SQIVND (reference sequence). The CDR3 length is 13 residues.

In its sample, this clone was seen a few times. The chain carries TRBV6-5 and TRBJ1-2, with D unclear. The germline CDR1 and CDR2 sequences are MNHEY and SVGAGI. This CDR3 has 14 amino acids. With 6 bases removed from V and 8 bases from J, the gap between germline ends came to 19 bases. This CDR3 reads CASSPVAVGGGYTF. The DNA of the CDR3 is TGTGCCAGCAGCCCGGTGGCAGTTGGAGGAGGCTACACCTTC.

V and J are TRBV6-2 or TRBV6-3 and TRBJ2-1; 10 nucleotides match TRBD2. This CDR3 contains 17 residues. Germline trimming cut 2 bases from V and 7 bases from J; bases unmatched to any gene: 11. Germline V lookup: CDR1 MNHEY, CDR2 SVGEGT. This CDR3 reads CASSYPPAGGPKNEQFF. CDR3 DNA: TGTGCCAGCAGTTACCCCCCAGCGGGAGGGCCTAAAAATGAGCAGTTCTTC.

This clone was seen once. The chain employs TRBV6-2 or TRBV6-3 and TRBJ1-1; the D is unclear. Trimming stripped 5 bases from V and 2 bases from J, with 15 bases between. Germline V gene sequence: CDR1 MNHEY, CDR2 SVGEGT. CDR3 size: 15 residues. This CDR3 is CASSLSQPSNTEAFF. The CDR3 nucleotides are TGTGCCAGCAGTCTATCACAGCCGTCTAACACTGAAGCTTTCTTT.

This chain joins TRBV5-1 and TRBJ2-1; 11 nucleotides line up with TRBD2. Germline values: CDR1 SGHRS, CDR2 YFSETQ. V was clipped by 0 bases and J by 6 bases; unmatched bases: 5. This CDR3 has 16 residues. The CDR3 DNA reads TGCGCCAGCAGCTTGGGGGGGCTAGCGGGAGGCAATGAGCAGTTCTTC. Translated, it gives CASSLGGLAGGNEQFF.

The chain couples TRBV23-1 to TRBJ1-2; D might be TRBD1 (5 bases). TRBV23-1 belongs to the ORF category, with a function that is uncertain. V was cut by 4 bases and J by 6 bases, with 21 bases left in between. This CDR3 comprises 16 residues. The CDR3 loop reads CASSPALIRRADGYTF. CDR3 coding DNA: TGCGCCAGCAGTCCCGCCCTCATCCGCAGGGCAGATGGCTACACCTTC.